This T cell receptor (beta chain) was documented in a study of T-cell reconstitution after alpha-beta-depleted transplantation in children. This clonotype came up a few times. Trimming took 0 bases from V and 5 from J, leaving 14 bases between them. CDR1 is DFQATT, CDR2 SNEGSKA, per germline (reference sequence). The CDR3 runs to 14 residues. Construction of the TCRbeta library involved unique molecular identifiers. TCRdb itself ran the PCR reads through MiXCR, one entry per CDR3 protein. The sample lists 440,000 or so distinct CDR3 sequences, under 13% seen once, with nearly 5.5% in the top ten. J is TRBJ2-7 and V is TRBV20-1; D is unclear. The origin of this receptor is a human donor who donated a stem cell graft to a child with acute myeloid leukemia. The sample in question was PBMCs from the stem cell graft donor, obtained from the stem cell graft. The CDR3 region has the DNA TGCAGTGCTAGAGATACTACCCGTCTCAACGAGCAGTACTTC. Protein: CSARDTTRLNEQYF.